This T cell receptor (beta chain) originates from a study of shared clonotypes between healthy human individuals. Background on the study: Plates per donor: three CD4 naive, three CD4 memory, two CD8 naive, one CD8 memory. General study points: Clonotypes not shared had lower generation probabilities than those common to all four donors. Roughly 5% of naive CD4 clonotypes were shared across four donors.

TCRdb's table, derived via immunoSEQ multiplex PCR, lists solely in-frame clones and lacks some. The sample yields 1 million to 1.3 million clones, approximately 80% seen once. CDR3 size: 14 residues. The V end lost 7 bases, the J end lost 8 bases, and 22 bases lay between the germline ends. Germline CDR1 reads SQVTM; CDR2 reads ANQGSEA. As concerns this clone: The antigen is unknown.

This sequence joins TRBV29-1 and TRBJ2-3, with a tentative D call TRBD2 (7 bases). Input material: memory CD4+ T cells from PBMCs. The subset denotes: CD45RA-negative fraction. The receptor's source is a young man in good health. Some clones in this sample may be carry-over from other donors' samples. The DNA for the CDR3 is TGCAGCGCCGGGGGGCGGTTCCTCGAGGGTACGCAGTATTTT. Protein sequence: CSAGGRFLEGTQYF.